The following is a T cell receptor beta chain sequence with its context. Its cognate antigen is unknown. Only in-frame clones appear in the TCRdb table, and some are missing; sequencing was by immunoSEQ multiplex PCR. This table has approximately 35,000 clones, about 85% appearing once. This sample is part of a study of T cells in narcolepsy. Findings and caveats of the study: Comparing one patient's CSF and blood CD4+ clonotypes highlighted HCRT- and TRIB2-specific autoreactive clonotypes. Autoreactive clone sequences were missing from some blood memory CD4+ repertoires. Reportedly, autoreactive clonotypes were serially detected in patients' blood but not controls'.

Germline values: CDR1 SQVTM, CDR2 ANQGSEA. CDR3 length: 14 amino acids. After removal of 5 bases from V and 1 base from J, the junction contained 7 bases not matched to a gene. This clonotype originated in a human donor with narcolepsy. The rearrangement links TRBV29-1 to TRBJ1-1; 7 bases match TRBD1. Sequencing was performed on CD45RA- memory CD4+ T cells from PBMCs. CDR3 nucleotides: TGCAGCGTTAGTCTAGGACAGGCGAACACTGAAGCTTTCTTT. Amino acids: CSVSLGQANTEAFF.